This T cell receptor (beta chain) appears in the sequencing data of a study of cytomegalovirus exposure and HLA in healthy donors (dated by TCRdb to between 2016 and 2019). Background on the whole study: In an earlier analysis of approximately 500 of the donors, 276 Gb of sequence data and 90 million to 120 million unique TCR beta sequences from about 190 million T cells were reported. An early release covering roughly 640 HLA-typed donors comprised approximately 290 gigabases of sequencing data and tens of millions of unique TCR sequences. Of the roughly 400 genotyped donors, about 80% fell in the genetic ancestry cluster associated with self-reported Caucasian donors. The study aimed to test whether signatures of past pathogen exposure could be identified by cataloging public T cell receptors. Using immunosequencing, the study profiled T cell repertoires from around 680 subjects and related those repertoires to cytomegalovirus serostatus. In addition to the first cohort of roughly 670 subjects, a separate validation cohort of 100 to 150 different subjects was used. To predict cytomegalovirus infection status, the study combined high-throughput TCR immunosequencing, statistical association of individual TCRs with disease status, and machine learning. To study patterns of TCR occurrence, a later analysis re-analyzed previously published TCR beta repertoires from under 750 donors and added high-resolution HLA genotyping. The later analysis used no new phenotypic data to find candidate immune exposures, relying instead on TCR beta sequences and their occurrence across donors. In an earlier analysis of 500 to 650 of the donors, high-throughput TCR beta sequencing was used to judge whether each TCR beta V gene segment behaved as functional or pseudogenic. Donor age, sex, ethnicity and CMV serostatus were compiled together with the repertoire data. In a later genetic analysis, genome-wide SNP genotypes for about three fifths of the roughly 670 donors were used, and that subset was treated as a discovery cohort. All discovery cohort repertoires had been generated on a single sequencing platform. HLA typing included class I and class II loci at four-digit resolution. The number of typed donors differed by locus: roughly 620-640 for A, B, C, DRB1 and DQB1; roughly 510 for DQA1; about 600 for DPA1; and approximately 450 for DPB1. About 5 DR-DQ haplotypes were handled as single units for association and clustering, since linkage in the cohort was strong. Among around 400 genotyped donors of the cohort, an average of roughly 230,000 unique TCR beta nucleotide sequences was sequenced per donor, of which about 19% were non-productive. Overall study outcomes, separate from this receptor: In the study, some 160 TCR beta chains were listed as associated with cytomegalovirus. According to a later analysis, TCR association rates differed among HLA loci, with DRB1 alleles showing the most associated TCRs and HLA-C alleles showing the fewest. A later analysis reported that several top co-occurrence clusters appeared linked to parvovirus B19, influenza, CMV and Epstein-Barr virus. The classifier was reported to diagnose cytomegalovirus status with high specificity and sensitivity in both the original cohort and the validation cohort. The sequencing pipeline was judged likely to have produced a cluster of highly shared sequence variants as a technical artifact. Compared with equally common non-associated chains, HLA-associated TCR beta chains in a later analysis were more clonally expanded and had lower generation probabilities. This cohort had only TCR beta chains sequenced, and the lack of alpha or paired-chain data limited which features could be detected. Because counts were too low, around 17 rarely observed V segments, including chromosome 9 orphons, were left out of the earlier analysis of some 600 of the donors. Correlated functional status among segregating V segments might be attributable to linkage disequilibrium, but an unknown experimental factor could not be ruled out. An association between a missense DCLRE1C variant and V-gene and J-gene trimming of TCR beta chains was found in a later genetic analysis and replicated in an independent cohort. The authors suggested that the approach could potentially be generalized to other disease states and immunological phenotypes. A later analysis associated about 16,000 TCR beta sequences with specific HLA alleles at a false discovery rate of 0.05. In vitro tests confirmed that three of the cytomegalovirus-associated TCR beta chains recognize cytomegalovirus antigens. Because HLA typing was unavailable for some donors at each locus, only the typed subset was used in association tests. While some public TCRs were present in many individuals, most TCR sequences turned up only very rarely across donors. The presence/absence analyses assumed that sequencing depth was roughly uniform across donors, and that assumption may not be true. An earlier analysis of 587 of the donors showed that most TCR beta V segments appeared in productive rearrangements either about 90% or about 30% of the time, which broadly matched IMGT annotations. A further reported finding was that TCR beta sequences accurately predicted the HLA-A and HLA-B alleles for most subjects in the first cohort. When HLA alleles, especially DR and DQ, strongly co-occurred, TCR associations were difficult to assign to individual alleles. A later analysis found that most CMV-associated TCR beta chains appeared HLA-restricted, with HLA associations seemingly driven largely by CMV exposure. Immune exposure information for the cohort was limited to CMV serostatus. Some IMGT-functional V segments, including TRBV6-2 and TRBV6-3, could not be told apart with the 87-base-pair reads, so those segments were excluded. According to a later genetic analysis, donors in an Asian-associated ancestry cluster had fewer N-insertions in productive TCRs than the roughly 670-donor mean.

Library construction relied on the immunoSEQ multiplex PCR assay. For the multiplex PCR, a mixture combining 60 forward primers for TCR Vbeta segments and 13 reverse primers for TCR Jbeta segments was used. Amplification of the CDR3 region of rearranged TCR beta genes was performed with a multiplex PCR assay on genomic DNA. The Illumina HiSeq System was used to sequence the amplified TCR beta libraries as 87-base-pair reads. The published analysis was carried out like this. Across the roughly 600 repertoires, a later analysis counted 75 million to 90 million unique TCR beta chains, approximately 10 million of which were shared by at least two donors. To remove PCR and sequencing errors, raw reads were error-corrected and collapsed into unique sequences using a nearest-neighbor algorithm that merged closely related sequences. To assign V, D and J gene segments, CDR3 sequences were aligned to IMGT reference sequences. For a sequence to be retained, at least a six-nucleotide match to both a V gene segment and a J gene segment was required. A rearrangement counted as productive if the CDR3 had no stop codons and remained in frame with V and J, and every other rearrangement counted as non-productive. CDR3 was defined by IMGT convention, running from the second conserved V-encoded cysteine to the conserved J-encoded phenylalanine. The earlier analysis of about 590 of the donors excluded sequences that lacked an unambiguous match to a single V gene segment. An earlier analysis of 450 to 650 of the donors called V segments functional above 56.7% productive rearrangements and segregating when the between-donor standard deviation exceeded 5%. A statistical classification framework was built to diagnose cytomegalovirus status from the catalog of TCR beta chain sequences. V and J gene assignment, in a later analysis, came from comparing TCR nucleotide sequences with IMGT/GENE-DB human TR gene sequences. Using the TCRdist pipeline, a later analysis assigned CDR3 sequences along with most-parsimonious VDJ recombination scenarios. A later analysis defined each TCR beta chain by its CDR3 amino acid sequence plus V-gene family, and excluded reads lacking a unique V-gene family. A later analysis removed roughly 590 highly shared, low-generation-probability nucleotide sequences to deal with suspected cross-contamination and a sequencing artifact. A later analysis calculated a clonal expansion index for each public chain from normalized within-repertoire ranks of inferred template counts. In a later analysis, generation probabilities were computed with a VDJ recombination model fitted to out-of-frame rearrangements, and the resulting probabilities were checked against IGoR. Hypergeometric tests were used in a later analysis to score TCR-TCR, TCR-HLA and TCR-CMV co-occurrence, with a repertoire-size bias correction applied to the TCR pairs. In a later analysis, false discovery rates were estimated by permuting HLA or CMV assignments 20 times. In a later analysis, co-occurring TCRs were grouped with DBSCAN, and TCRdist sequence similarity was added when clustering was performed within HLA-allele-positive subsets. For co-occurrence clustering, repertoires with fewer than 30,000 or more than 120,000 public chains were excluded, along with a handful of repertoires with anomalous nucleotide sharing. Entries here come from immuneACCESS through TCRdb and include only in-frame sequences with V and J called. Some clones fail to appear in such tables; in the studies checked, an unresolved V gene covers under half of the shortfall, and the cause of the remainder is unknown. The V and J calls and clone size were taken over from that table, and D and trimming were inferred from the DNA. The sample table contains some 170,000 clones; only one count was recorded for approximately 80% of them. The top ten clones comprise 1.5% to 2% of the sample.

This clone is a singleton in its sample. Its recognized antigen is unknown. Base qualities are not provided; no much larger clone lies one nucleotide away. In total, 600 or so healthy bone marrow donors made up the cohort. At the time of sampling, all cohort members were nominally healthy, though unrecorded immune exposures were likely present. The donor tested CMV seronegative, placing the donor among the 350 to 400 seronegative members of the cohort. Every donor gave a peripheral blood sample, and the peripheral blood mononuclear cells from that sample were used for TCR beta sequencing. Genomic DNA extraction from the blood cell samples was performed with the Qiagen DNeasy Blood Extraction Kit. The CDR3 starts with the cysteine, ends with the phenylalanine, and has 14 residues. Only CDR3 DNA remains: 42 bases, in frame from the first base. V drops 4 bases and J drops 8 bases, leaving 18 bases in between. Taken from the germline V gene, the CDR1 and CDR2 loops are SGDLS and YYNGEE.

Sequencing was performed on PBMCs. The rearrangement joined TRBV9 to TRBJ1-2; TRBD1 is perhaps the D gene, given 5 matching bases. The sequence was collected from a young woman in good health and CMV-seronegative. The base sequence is TGTGCCAGCAGCCCCCGGACAAATAGTGGGGGCTACACCTTC. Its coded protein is CASSPRTNSGGYTF.